The 27 T cell receptor beta chains below come from one sample, sequenced in a study of blood T cell repertoires in COVID-19. Method: immunoSEQ multiplex PCR; TCRdb's copy keeps in-frame clones and lacks some. The table shows some 17,000 clones, with 91% occurring only once. The sample taken for sequencing was peripheral blood. All receptors come from a man in his sixties with active COVID-19.

This clone was observed once. The chain recombines TRBV7-6 with TRBJ1-4; 8 bases map to TRBD1. After removal of 1 base from V and 8 bases from J, the junction contained 6 bases not matched to a gene. The germline V gene encodes CDR1 SGHVS and CDR2 FNYEAQ. The CDR3 loop spans 15 amino acids. The CDR3, as DNA: TGTGCCAGCAGCTTAGGCGGCAGGGGGCCAGAAAAACTGTTTTTT. Protein: CASSLGGRGPEKLFF.

This clone was recorded only once. The V and J genes are TRBV27 and TRBJ2-7; the D is unclear. Trimming took 3 bases from V and 0 from J, leaving 6 bases between them. Germline V CDR1 and CDR2: MNHEY, SMNVEV (reference sequence). This CDR3 has 13 amino acids. The CDR3 loop is CASSLRGSYEQYV. CDR3 DNA sequence: TGTGCCAGCAGTTTGAGAGGCTCCTACGAGCAGTACGTC.

The chain combines TRBV3-1 (or the pseudogene TRBV3-2) with TRBJ1-2; D may be TRBD1 (6 bases). Per the germline V gene, CDR1 is LGHDT and CDR2 is YNNKEL (reference sequence). V was clipped by 4 bases and J by 4 bases, with 10 bases between them. There are 13 residues in the CDR3. The CDR3 DNA sequence: TGTGCCAGCAGCCGTGGACAGTTCTATGGCTACACCTTC. Protein sequence: CASSRGQFYGYTF.

The V and J genes are TRBV15 and TRBJ1-2, with TRBD1 matching 9 bases. Per the germline V gene, CDR1 is LNHNV and CDR2 is YYDKDF (reference sequence). The CDR3 length is 17 residues. V lost 2 bases and J lost 4; bases outside the gene matches: 11. The CDR3 sequence: CATSRFSITGGGYGYTF. As DNA, the CDR3 is TGTGCCACCAGCAGATTCAGTATTACAGGGGGCGGCTATGGCTACACCTTC.

V is TRBV5-5 and J is TRBJ1-5; no firm D call. This CDR3 contains 15 residues. Trimming stripped 0 bases from V and 0 bases from J, with 7 bases between. Germline V lookup: CDR1 SGHKS, CDR2 YYEKEE (reference sequence). The CDR3 sequence is CASSLADYSNQPQHF. CDR3 DNA: TGTGCCAGCAGCTTGGCAGATTATAGCAATCAGCCCCAGCATTTT.

V gene TRBV20-1 combines with J gene TRBJ2-7; 8 positions agree with TRBD2. Germline-derived CDR1 and CDR2 are DFQATT and SNEGSKA (reference sequence). The CDR3 consists of 11 residues. The V and J ends lost 6 bases and 5 bases, in that order; junction bases with no gene match: 3. The DNA of the CDR3 is TGCAGTGCAACTAGCGGACACGAGCAGTACTTC. It yields the protein CSATSGHEQYF.

The chain joins TRBV9 to TRBJ2-1; 8 nucleotides agree with TRBD2. Germline CDR1 is SGDLS and CDR2 is YYNGEE. This CDR3 region has 17 residues. V dropped 0 bases and J dropped 5; count of bases not matched to a gene: 10. CDR3 coding DNA: TGTGCCAGCAGCGTAGCTACGGGGGATAGCGGGAACAATGAGCAGTTCTTC. Its translation: CASSVATGDSGNNEQFF.

The V gene is TRBV4-1, the J gene TRBJ1-5; TRBD1 might be the D (5 bases). This CDR3 spans 17 amino acids. V lost 0 bases and J lost 0, with 12 bases in between. Germline V lookup: CDR1 MGHRA, CDR2 YSYEKL. In nucleotides, the CDR3 is TGCGCCAGCAGCCAAGATGTAGGGGCCTATAGCAATCAGCCCCAGCATTTT. Translated, it gives CASSQDVGAYSNQPQHF.

The V and J genes are TRBV7-3 and TRBJ2-3, with D possibly TRBD1 on 6 matching bases. The CDR3 sequence is 16 residues long. The V end was cut by 5 bases, the J end by 0 bases, with 15 bases between. Germline values: CDR1 SGHTA, CDR2 FQGTGA. This CDR3 is CASSPGTSISTDTQYF. In nucleotides, the CDR3 is TGTGCCAGCAGCCCCGGGACATCTATTAGCACAGATACGCAGTATTTT. Full variable domain (remainder filled in from reference TRBV7-3 and TRBJ2-3): GAGVSQTPSNKVTEKGKYVELRCDPISGHTALYWYRQSLGQGPEFLIYFQGTGAADDSGLPNDRFFAVRPEGSVSTLKIQRTERGDSAVYLCASSPGTSISTDTQYFGPGTRLTVL.

DNA for the CDR3: TGCGCCAGCAGCTTGGCCAGGACTAGCGGGGCAGAGACCCAGTACTTC. This sequence encodes CASSLARTSGAETQYF. The chain employs TRBV5-1 and TRBJ2-5; 12 positions agree with TRBD2. Per the germline V gene, CDR1 is SGHRS and CDR2 is YFSETQ. With 0 bases clipped from V and 4 bases from J, the junction kept 4 bases outside the gene matches. The CDR3 is 16 residues long. The full variable domain, rest sourced from reference TRBV5-1 and TRBJ2-5, is KAGVTQTPRYLIKTRGQQVTLSCSPISGHRSVSWYQQTPGQGLQFLFEYFSETQRNKGNFPGRFSGRQFSNSRSEMNVSTLELGDSALYLCASSLARTSGAETQYFGPGTRLLVL.

The chain joins TRBV9 to TRBJ1-3; 8 nucleotides align to TRBD1. The V gene's germline CDR1 is SGDLS and CDR2 YYNGEE. Losses at the gene ends were 4 bases for V and 7 bases for J; bases not matched to a gene: 7. The CDR3 covers 14 residues. In nucleotides, the CDR3 is TGTGCCAGCAGCCAGGGGGCCTTCGACAACACCATATATTTT. Protein: CASSQGAFDNTIYF.

The chain links TRBV7-3 to TRBJ2-6; TRBD1 might be the D (5 bases). The germline V gene has CDR1 SGHTA and CDR2 FQGTGA. The V end lost 5 bases, the J end lost 0 bases, and 8 bases lay between the germline ends. The CDR3 covers 15 residues. The CDR3 sequence: CASSVGDSGANVLTF. For the CDR3, the DNA is TGTGCCAGCAGCGTAGGGGACTCTGGGGCCAACGTCCTGACTTTC.

V usage is TRBV6-1 and J usage is TRBJ2-7; perhaps TRBD2 as D (5 bases). The CDR3 consists of 14 residues. V lost 2 bases to trimming and J lost 6 bases, with 14 bases between them. Germline CDR1 is MNHNS and CDR2 is SASEGT. This CDR3 is CASSETLPGGEQYF. The CDR3 DNA reads TGTGCCAGCAGTGAAACCCTCCCCGGAGGCGAGCAGTACTTC.

This chain connects TRBV9 to TRBJ2-2; TRBD2 might be the D (6 bases). Trimming pared 4 bases from V and 1 base from J, leaving 14 bases between. CDR1 SGDLS and CDR2 YYNGEE come from the germline V gene. The length of the CDR3 is 16 residues. CDR3 sequence: CASSLSGTLNTGELFF. As DNA, the CDR3 is TGTGCCAGCAGCCTCTCCGGGACTTTGAACACCGGGGAGCTGTTTTTT.

CDR3 loop: CASSFGEGVNSPLHF. CDR3 nucleotides: TGTGCCAGCAGCTTTGGGGAGGGGGTAAATTCACCCCTCCACTTT. V gene TRBV5-4 combines with J gene TRBJ1-6; D may be TRBD1 (6 bases). Trimming cost V 2 bases and J 7 bases, with 13 bases left between them. Germline CDR1 is SGHNT and CDR2 is YYREEE (reference sequence). This CDR3 is built from 15 residues.

This clone was detected only a few times. The chain has TRBV3-1 (or the pseudogene TRBV3-2) and TRBJ1-6, with a weak D call TRBD1 (5 bases). Germline V gene data show CDR1 as LGHDT and CDR2 as YNNKEL (reference sequence). V lost 2 bases, J lost 5 bases, and 13 bases lay in between. The CDR3 length is 16 residues. CDR3 DNA sequence: TGTGCCAGCAGCCAAAGTGCGGGGGGGAATAATTCACCCCTCCACTTT. Encoded protein: CASSQSAGGNNSPLHF.

This chain joins TRBV6-5 and TRBJ1-2; 7 bases line up with TRBD1. The CDR3 loop spans 15 amino acids. The J segment lost 1 base and the V segment lost 4 bases, leaving 6 bases of the junction unmatched. Germline-derived CDR1 and CDR2 are MNHEY and SVGAGI. Here the CDR3 DNA reads TGTGCCAGCAGTTCGCCCACAGGGGTTAACTATGGCTACACCTTC. The encoded protein is CASSSPTGVNYGYTF.

This chain joins TRBV18 and TRBJ1-3; unclear D gene. V lost 6 bases to trimming and J lost 0 bases, with 6 bases between them. This CDR3 has 13 residues. Germline assignment: CDR1 KGHSH and CDR2 LQKENI. Here the CDR3 DNA reads TGTGCCAGCTCGTCGTTCTCTGGAAACACCATATATTTT. This translates into CASSSFSGNTIYF. The entire variable domain, with the rest obtained from reference TRBV18 and TRBJ1-3, is as follows: NAGVMQNPRHLVRRRGQEARLRCSPMKGHSHVYWYRQLPEEGLKFMVYLQKENIIDESGMPKERFSAEFPKEGPSILRIQQVVRGDSAAYFCASSSFSGNTIYFGEGSWLTVV.

The chain employs TRBV3-1 (or the pseudogene TRBV3-2) and TRBJ2-7, with D possibly being TRBD1 (5 bases). The germline V and J ends were trimmed by 6 bases and 5 bases, with 14 bases remaining between them. The CDR3 spans 13 residues. In germline, CDR1 is LGHDT, CDR2 YNNKEL (reference sequence). The CDR3 protein is CASRAQGSHEQYF. Here the CDR3 DNA reads TGTGCCAGCAGAGCTCAGGGTTCCCACGAGCAGTACTTC.

The J gene is TRBJ2-6, the V gene TRBV9; the D is unclear. The CDR3 spans 13 residues. Trimming cost V 6 bases and J 0 bases, with 4 bases left between them. Germline CDR1 is SGDLS and CDR2 is YYNGEE. CDR3 loop: CASTYSGANVLTF. DNA for the CDR3: TGTGCCAGCACCTACTCTGGGGCCAACGTCCTGACTTTC.

The chain links TRBV2 to TRBJ2-5, with D possibly matching TRBD1 (6 bases). CDR3 length: 13 residues. Germline values: CDR1 SNHLY, CDR2 FYNNEI. V lost 7 bases, J lost 4 bases, and 13 bases lay in between. Here the CDR3 DNA reads TGTGCCAGCATTCCGACAGGCCCAGAGACCCAGTACTTC. Its protein is CASIPTGPETQYF.

J is TRBJ2-7 and V is TRBV10-2, with 8 bases aligning to TRBD1. The CDR3 is made up of 18 amino acids. Germline trimming cut 8 bases from V and 0 bases from J; bases unmatched to any gene: 18. CDR1 WSHSY and CDR2 SAAADI come from the germline V gene. This CDR3 reads CASGKSKPGGRLSYEQYF. The CDR3 DNA follows: TGCGCCAGCGGAAAAAGTAAACCAGGGGGCCGCCTCTCCTACGAGCAGTACTTC.

DNA for the CDR3: TGTGCCAGCAGTTACTCCGGGTCCTCTGGAAACACCATATATTTT. It yields the protein CASSYSGSSGNTIYF. The V call is TRBV6-5, the J call TRBJ1-3; the D is unclear. The CDR3 loop spans 15 amino acids. Trimming cost V 0 bases and J 0 bases, with 6 bases left between them. The V gene's germline CDR1 is MNHEY and CDR2 SVGAGI.

The chain has TRBV10-3 and TRBJ2-5; 7 positions match TRBD1. This CDR3 has 13 amino acids. CDR1 and CDR2 from the germline V gene are ENHRY and SYGVKD. V was clipped by 4 bases and J by 2 bases; unmatched bases: 1. The CDR3 DNA is TGTGCCATCAGTGTACAGGGGCAAGAGACCCAGTACTTC. It codes for CAISVQGQETQYF.

This sequence joins TRBV12-3 or TRBV12-4 and TRBJ2-5, with D uncertain. This CDR3 region has 12 residues. V lost 3 bases and J 5 bases, leaving 7 bases between the germline ends. In DNA, the CDR3 is TGTGCCAGCAGTTTTGGCTGGGAGACCCAGTACTTC. It encodes CASSFGWETQYF.

The chain employs TRBV5-5 and TRBJ2-1, with TRBD2 as a possible D gene (6 bases). The V end lost 0 bases, the J end lost 5 bases, and 12 bases lay between the germline ends. Looked up from germline, CDR1 is SGHKS and CDR2 is YYEKEE (reference sequence). The CDR3 has 15 residues. Written as DNA, the CDR3 is TGTGCCAGCAGCTTGGCAGGGTGGGGGGACAATGAGCAGTTCTTC. This sequence encodes CASSLAGWGDNEQFF.

The table lists this clone with a count of one. The J gene is TRBJ2-1, the V gene TRBV6-5, with no clear D. This CDR3 region has 15 residues. In germline, CDR1 is MNHEY, CDR2 SVGAGI. V lost 6 bases and J lost 0, with 12 bases in between. CDR3: CASSRKHSSYNEQFF. CDR3 bases: TGTGCCAGCAGCCGAAAACACAGCTCCTACAATGAGCAGTTCTTC.